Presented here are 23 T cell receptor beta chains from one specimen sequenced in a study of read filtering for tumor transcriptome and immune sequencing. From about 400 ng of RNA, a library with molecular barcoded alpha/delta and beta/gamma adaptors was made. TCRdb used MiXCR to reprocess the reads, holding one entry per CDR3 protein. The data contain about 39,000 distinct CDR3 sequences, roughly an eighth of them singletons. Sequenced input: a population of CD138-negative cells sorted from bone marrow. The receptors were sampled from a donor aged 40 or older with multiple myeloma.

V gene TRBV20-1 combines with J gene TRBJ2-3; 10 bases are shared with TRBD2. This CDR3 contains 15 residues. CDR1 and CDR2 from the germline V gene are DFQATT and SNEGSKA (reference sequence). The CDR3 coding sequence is TGCAGCCCTGAAGGTAGCGGGGGGAGCGCAGATACGCAGTATTTT. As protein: CSPEGSGGSADTQYF.

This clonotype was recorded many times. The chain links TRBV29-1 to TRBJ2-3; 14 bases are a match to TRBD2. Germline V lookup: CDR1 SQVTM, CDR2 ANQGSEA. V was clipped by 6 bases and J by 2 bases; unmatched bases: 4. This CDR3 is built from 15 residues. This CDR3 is CSVRGLAGATDTQYF. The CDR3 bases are TGCAGCGTGAGGGGACTAGCGGGGGCCACAGATACGCAGTATTTT.

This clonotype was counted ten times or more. CDR3 in DNA: TGTGCCAGCATTCCGAAATTAATGTCGACTGAAGCTTTCTTT. This sequence encodes CASIPKLMSTEAFF. This chain uses TRBV27 with TRBJ1-1; D call uncertain. V lost 7 bases and J lost 5, with 17 bases in between. CDR3 length equals 14 residues. The V gene's germline CDR1 is MNHEY and CDR2 SMNVEV (reference sequence).

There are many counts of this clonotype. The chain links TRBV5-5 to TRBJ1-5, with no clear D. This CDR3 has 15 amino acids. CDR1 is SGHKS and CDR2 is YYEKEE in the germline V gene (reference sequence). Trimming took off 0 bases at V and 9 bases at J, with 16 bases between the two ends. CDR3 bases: TGTGCCAGCAGCTTGGACCTAAGGGCCCGCAGGCCCCAGCATTTT. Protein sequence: CASSLDLRARRPQHF.

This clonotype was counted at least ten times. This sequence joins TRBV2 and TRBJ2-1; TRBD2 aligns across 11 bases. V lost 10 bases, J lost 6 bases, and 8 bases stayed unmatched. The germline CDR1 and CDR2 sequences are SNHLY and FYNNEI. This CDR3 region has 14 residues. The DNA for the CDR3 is TGTGCCACCCGGAGGCTAGCGGGAGGCAATGAGCAGTTCTTC. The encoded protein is CATRRLAGGNEQFF.

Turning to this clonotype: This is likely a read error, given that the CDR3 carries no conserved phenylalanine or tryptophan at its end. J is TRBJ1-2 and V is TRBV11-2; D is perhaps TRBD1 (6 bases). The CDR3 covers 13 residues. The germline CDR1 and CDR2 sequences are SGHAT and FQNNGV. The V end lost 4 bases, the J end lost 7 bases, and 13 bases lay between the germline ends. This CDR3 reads CASSSLQGPGYTL. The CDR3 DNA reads TGTGCCAGCAGCTCTTTACAGGGTCCTGGCTACACCCTC.

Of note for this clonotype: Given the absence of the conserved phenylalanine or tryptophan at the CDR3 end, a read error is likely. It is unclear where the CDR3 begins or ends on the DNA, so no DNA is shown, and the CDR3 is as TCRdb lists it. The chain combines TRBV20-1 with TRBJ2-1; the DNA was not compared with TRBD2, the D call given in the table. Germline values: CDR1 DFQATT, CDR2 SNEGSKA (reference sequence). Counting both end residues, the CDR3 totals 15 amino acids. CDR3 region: CSAGPTSGRINEQLY.

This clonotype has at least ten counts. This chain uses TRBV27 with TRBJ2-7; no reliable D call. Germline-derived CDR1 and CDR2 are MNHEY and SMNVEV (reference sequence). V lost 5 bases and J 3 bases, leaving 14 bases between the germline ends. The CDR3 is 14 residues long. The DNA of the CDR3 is TGTGCCAGCAGTCTAACGTCGACCATCTACGAGCAGTACTTC. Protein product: CASSLTSTIYEQYF.

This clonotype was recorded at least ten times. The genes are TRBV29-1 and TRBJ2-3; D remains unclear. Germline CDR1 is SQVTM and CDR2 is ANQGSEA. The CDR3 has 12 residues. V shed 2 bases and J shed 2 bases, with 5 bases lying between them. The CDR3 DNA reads TGCAGCGTTGAACAGTTCACAGATACGCAGTATTTT. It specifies CSVEQFTDTQYF.

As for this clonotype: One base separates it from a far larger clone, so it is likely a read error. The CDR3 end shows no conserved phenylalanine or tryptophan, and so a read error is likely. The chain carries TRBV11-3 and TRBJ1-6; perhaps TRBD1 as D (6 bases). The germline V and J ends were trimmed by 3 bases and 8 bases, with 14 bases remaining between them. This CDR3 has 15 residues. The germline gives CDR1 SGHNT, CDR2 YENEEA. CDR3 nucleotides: TGTGCCAGCAGCTTGGCGCAGGGGATGGATTCACCCCTCCACTAT. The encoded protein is CASSLAQGMDSPLHY.

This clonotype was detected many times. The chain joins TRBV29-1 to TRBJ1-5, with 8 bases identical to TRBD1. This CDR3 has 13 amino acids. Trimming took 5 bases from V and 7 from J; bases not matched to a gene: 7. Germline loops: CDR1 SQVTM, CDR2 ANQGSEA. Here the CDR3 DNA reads TGCAGCGTTTCCGGGACAGGTGAACAGCCCCAGCATTTT. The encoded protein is CSVSGTGEQPQHF.

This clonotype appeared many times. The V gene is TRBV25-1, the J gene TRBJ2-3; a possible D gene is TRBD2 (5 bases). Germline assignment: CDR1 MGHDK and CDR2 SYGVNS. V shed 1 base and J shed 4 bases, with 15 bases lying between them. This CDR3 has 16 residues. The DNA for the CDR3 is TGTGCCAGCAGTGAATCCCGGGGTTGGTTTGCAGATACGCAGTATTTT. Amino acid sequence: CASSESRGWFADTQYF.

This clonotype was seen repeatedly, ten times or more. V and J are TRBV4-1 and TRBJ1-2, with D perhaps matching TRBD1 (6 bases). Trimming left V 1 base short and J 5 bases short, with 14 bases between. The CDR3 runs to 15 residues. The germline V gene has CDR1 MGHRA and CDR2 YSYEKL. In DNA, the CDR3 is TGCGCCAGCAGCCAAGGTTTCACAGGGCCATATGGCTACACCTTC. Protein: CASSQGFTGPYGYTF.

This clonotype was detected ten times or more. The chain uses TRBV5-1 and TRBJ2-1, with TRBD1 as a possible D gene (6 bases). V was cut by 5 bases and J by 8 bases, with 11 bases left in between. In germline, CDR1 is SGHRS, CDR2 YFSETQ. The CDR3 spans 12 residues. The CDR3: CASRAGVYEQFF. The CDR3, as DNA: TGCGCCAGCAGAGCAGGGGTTTATGAGCAGTTCTTC.

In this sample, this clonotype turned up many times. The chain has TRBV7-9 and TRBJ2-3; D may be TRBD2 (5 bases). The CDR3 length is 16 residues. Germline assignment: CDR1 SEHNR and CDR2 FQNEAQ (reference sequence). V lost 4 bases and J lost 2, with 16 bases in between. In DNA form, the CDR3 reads TGTGCCAGCAGCTCTCCAGCGGCCAGAGCCACAGATACGCAGTATTTT. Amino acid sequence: CASSSPAARATDTQYF.

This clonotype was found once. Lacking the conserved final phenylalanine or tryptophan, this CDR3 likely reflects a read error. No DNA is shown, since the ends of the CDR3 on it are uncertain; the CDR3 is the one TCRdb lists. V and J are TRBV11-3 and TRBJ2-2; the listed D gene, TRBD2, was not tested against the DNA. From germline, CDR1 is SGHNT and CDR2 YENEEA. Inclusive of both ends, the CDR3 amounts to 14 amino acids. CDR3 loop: CASSATRTGLKLSC.

The CDR3 nucleotides are TGTGCCAGCAGCGTAGGAGTACGGGGGAGCTCCTACAATGAGCAGTTCTTC. The encoded protein is CASSVGVRGSSYNEQFF. The chain carries TRBV9 and TRBJ2-1; D is possibly TRBD2 (6 bases). The CDR3 spans 17 residues. CDR1 and CDR2 from the germline V gene are SGDLS and YYNGEE. V gave up 0 bases and J gave up 0 bases, with 13 bases separating them.

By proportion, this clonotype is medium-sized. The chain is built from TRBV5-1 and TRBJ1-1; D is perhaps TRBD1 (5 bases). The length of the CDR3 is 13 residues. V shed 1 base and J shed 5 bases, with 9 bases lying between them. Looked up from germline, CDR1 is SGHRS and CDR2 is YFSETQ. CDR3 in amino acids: CASSLRGGTEAFF. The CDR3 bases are TGCGCCAGCAGCTTGAGGGGTGGGACTGAAGCTTTCTTT.

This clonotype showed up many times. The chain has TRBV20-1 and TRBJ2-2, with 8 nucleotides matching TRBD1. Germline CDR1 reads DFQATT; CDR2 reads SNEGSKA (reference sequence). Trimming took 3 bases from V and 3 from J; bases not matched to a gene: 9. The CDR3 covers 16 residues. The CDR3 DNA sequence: TGCAGTGCTAGGGGGACAGGTTGGGGGGACACCGGGGAGCTGTTTTTT. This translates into CSARGTGWGDTGELFF.

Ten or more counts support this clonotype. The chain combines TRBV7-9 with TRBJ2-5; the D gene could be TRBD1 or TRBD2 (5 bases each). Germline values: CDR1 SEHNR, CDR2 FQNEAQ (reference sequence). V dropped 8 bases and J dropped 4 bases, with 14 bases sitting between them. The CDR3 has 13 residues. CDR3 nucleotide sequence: TGTGCCAGCGGATATGGGGGTGGAGAGACCCAGTACTTC. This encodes CASGYGGGETQYF.

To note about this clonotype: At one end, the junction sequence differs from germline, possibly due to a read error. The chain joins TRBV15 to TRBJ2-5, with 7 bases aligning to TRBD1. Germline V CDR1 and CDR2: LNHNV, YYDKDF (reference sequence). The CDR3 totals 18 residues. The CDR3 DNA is TGTGCCACCGGCAGAGATAGAAATTGGGACAGCAACCAAGAGACCCAGTACTTC. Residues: CATGRDRNWDSNQETQYF.

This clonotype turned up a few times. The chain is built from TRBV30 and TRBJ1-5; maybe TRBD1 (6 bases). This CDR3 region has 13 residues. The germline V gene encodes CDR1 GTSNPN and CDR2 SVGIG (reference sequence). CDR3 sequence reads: CSASQGLGQPQHF. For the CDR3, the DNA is TGTTCCGCATCACAGGGCCTCGGGCAGCCCCAGCATTTT.

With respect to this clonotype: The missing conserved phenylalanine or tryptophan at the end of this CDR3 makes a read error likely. The CDR3 nucleotides are TGCAGTGCCAGAGAGGAGAAGGGGCTGAACACTGAAGCTTTCCTT. Protein sequence: CSAREEKGLNTEAFL. The chain links TRBV20-1 to TRBJ1-1; TRBD1 might be the D (5 bases). The germline CDR1 and CDR2 sequences are DFQATT and SNEGSKA (reference sequence). There are 15 residues in the CDR3.